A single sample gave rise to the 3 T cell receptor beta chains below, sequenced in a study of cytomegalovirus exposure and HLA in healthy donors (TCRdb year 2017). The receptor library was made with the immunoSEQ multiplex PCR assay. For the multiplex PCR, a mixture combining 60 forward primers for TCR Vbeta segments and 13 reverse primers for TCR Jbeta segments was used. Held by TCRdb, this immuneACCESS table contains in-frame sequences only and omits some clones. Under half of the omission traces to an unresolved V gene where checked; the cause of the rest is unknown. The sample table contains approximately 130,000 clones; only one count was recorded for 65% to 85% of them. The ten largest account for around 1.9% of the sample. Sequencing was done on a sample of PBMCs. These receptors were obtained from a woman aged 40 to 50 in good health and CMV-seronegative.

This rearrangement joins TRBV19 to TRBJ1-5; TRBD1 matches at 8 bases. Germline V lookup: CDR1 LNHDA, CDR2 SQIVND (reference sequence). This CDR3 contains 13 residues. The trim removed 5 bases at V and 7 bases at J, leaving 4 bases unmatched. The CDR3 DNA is TGTGCCAGTAGTTTACAGGGGGGACAGCCCCAGCATTTT. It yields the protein CASSLQGGQPQHF.

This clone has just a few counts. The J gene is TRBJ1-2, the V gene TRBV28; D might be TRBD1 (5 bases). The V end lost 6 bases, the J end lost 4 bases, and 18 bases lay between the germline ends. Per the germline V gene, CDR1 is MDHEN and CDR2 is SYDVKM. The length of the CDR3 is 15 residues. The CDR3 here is CASSRLLQARYGYTF. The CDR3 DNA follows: TGTGCCAGCAGCCGACTCCTACAGGCTCGCTATGGCTACACCTTC.

CDR3 bases: TGTGCCAGCAGCTTGGGGGGACAGGGGGGGGGCAATGAGCAGTTCTTC. This codes for CASSLGGQGGGNEQFF. The chain couples TRBV5-4 to TRBJ2-1; 11 nucleotides line up with TRBD1. CDR1 and CDR2 from the germline V gene are SGHNT and YYREEE (reference sequence). The CDR3 is 16 amino acids. The V and J ends lost 0 bases and 6 bases, in that order; junction bases with no gene match: 5.